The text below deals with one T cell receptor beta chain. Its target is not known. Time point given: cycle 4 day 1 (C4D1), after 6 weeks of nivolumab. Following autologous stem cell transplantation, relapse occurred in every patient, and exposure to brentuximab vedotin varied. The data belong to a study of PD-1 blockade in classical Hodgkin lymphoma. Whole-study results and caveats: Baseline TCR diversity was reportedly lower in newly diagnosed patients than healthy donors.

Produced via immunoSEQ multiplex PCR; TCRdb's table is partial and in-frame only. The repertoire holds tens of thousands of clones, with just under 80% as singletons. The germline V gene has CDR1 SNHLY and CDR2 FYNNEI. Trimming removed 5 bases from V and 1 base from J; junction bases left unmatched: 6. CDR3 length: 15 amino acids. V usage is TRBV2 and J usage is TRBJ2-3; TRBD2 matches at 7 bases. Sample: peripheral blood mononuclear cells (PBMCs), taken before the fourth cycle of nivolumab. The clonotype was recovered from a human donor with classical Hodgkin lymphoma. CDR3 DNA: TGTGCCAGCAGTTTCTCTAGCGGCCGCACAGATACGCAGTATTTT. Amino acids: CASSFSSGRTDTQYF.